This TCR beta chain was captured by sequencing in a study of OX40 agonist ivuxolimab in advanced cancers. Study-level background: The study enrolled dose-escalation patients with hepatocellular carcinoma, melanoma, renal cell or head and neck cancer. General study points: Some nonresponders additionally presented with little normalized T-cell clonal expansion. Doses of 0.1 to 3.0 mg/kg were accompanied by clonal expansion of CD4+ and CD8+ blood T cells by week 6.

Comments on this clone: Its target is unknown.

Clones were sequenced by immunoSEQ multiplex PCR, and TCRdb holds only the in-frame ones, with some missing. The repertoire has tens of thousands of clones, 80% to 90% of them found once; the top ten carry around 1.6%. Exclusion applied to patients with autoimmune disease history or systemic immunosuppression. This sample comprised CD4+ or CD8+ T cells sorted from blood, obtained in a trial of the OX40 agonist ivuxolimab. The sequence was obtained from an adult with an advanced solid tumor such as melanoma, head and neck, liver or kidney cancer.

The CDR3, as DNA: TGCGCCAGCAGCTTGGCCCTAGCGGGGGGGAACGAGCAGTACTTC. It encodes CASSLALAGGNEQYF. This chain uses TRBV5-1 with TRBJ2-7; 12 positions match TRBD2. The trim removed 0 bases at V and 5 bases at J, leaving 3 bases unmatched. This CDR3 comprises 15 residues. Germline CDR1 reads SGHRS; CDR2 reads YFSETQ. The complete variable domain, with remaining parts taken from reference TRBV5-1 and TRBJ2-7, reads KAGVTQTPRYLIKTRGQQVTLSCSPISGHRSVSWYQQTPGQGLQFLFEYFSETQRNKGNFPGRFSGRQFSNSRSEMNVSTLELGDSALYLCASSLALAGGNEQYFGPGTRLTVT.